This T cell receptor (beta chain) was identified in a study of identical twins listed by TCRdb under 2016. About the investigation overall: The study deep-sequenced TCR alpha and beta repertoires from monozygotic twins, unrelated adults of various ages and cord blood to test whether fetal clonotypes persist. To rule out contamination, replicate twin experiments were performed at different times with different library preparation protocols. General study outcomes and caveats: Recombination models systematically underestimated out-of-frame TCR alpha sharing in monozygotic twins but agreed with sharing between unrelated individuals. Because the same donors could not be followed over many years, conclusions were based on cross-sectional statistical analysis. Compared with coincidental sharing between unrelated individuals, an excess of low generation-probability sequences was observed among out-of-frame TCR alpha sequences shared between twins. Zero-insertion analyses could be partly confounded by invariant T cells such as MAIT and iNKT, though diverse VJ usage argued against such confounding for most clonotypes. Fewer insertions were carried by abundant cord blood beta clonotypes; a weaker similar trend was observed in young adult naive repertoires, while no such trend was observed in memory repertoires. The excess sharing between twins in beta out-of-frame sequences was weaker because fewer shared sequences reduced the signal-to-noise ratio.

The library came from 5' RACE. The run used an Illumina HiSeq 2000. Template switching introduced a universal primer binding site; the final cDNA contained a unique molecular identifier, enabling accurate counting of TCR cDNA molecules. First-strand cDNA for TCR alpha and beta chains was synthesized from specific primers in the conserved constant-segment region. To control for contamination, every cDNA library was double barcoded, receiving both a SMART-Mk sample barcode and Illumina barcodes. TruSeq adapter sequences, together with Illumina sample barcodes, were added in two successive PCR steps. The Illumina HiSeq platform was used with custom primers to sequence TCR alpha and beta cDNA libraries. Per the source publication's procedure: Raw reads were processed with MiGEC to extract unique molecular identifiers, and MiXCR was used to determine CDR3 positions. Recombination models were inferred per individual with the repgenHMM and IGoR tools using an EM algorithm. Shared clonotypes were analyzed with the tcR package in R, and sharing was normalized by the product of cloneset sizes. Out-of-frame nonproductive sequences were analyzed to study raw recombination free of thymic and clonal selection effects. TCRdb reworked the public reads: Q25 trimming with fastp, MiXCR clone assembly, productive beta chains retained. Every distinct CDR3 protein forms one entry, paired with its most common genes and DNA. The V and J calls were not made by the authors but by TCRdb's processing. The sample records roughly 750,000 distinct CDR3 sequences, about 20% of which are singletons. The leading ten clones occupy roughly 4% of the sample.

According to the germline V gene, CDR1 reads LGHNA and CDR2 reads YSLEER. V was cut back by 2 bases and J by 4 bases, leaving a gap of 17 bases between them. From cysteine to phenylalanine, the CDR3 is 17 amino acids long. The retained sequence is limited to the CDR3, 51 bases, with the frame set at the first base. All donors were healthy Caucasians. Three pairs of female monozygotic twins, all aged about 18 to 30 years, were included in the twin cohort. Peripheral blood mononuclear cells were used as the source from which RNA for TCR libraries was isolated. As to this clonotype: What antigen it recognizes has not been identified. Within one base of it there is no much larger clone, and no base qualities were kept.

The same specimen was also included in a second study, on T cells expressing NK-cell markers. As described in the second report: Three sorted T-cell subsets (CD3+CD56+NKG2C+, CD3+CD56+NKG2C- and CD3+CD56-NKG2C+) from about 8 donors had their TCR beta-chain repertoires profiled. Seven of the eight sequenced donors were HCMV-seropositive and one was HCMV-seronegative. In several experiments an anti-gammadeltaTCR antibody was added to restrict sorting to alphabetaTCR-expressing T cells. In a handful of donors, the dominant CD3+CD56+NKG2C+ clonotypes were among the top 10 CD8+ clonotypes and accounted for about 1.0-7.5% of CD8+ T cells. Those dominant clonotypes were again the most abundant among CD3+CD56-NKG2C+ cells in a few donors, at roughly 28.3-60.1%. It remained unclear whether the expanded NKG2C-expressing T cell clones were specific for HCMV antigens. Randomly selected healthy volunteers, three men and five women, were used as the eight sequenced donors. HCMV-specific IgG was detected in serum with a commercial ELISA kit to determine HCMV serostatus. For five or six donors, unsorted PBMC were also used to sequence bulk peripheral blood T-cell repertoires. MIGEC was used to demultiplex reads and group reads by UMI, and MiTCR was used to assemble and quantify clonotypes. To exclude erroneous sequences, any TCR cDNA sequence not supported by at least two reads was discarded. The tcR package was used for downstream repertoire analysis, and clonotypes were matched between fractions using CDR3 nucleotide sequence together with V segment. Antigen specificity was annotated against VDJdb with VDJmatch, allowing one amino acid substitution in CDR3.

What was sequenced was PBMCs. The receptor comes from a woman aged 18-29 years in good health. Here the chain combines TRBV4-3 and TRBJ2-2; TRBD1 could be the D gene, as 6 bases match. The CDR3 region has the sequence CASSQNTGTPITGELFF. Here is the DNA: TGCGCCAGCAGCCAAAACACCGGGACACCGATCACCGGGGAGCTGTTTTTT.